This TCR beta chain was recovered during a study of T-cell memory formation after mild COVID-19. Turning to the study itself: Largely donor-specific TCR clusters were found. Findings and caveats of the study: Day 37-peaking second-wave clones had unconfirmed SARS-CoV-2 specificity.

The authors produced TCR alpha and TCR beta cDNA libraries with sample barcodes and UMIs by 5'RACE using constant-segment primers. In TCRdb, the 5' RACE reads were re-called with MiXCR into one record per CDR3 protein. The data show 540,000 or so distinct CDR3 sequences, about a fifth seen once. On this clonotype itself: Its cognate antigen is unknown.

The CDR3 loop spans 15 amino acids. V lost 6 bases and J lost 3; bases outside the gene matches: 9. Looked up from germline, CDR1 is MNHNY and CDR2 is SVGAGI (reference sequence). Material: PBMCs or a T cell subset sorted from them (not recorded which). J is TRBJ2-7 and V is TRBV6-6; TRBD2 matches at 9 bases. The receptor's source is an adult woman who had mild COVID-19 (a few samples of this study predate the infection). Cell type and time point are not known. DNA of the CDR3: TGTGCCAGCAGACAGGGGCTAGCGGGGAACTACGAGCAGTACTTC. Its translation: CASRQGLAGNYEQYF.